These 16 T cell receptor beta chains were all obtained from the same sample, sequenced in a study of early T cells in non-severe SARS-CoV-2 infection. TCRdb re-derived calls from the 5' RACE reads in MiXCR, one entry per CDR3 protein. The table lists about 110,000 distinct CDR3 sequences, around 13% of them singletons. The sequencing here drew on whole blood, taken at baseline. The receptors shown here come from an adult who was a healthcare worker with PCR-confirmed SARS-CoV-2 infection or an uninfected control (not recorded which).

This clonotype was counted only a few times. The V call is TRBV6-2 or TRBV6-3, the J call TRBJ2-1; TRBD1 aligns across 11 bases. This CDR3 is 16 amino acids long. V was pared by 2 bases and J by 7 bases, with 7 bases of the junction left unmatched. Germline loops: CDR1 MNHEY, CDR2 SVGEGT. CDR3 residues: CASSYPGQGDQNEQFF. CDR3 bases: TGTGCCAGCAGTTACCCGGGACAGGGGGATCAAAATGAGCAGTTCTTC.

This clonotype turned up a few times. The J gene is TRBJ2-5, the V gene TRBV2, with 8 bases fitting TRBD2. V lost 3 bases and J lost 1; bases outside the gene matches: 4. CDR1 is SNHLY and CDR2 is FYNNEI in the germline V gene. The CDR3 has 15 amino acids. This CDR3 is CASSDPTSGQETQYF. The CDR3 DNA reads TGTGCCAGCAGTGACCCTACTAGCGGCCAAGAGACCCAGTACTTC.

This clonotype was picked up a small number of times. The J gene is TRBJ1-2, the V gene TRBV3-1; no clear D gene. CDR1 and CDR2 from the germline V gene are LGHDT and YNNKEL (reference sequence). The CDR3 contains 11 residues. V was cut by 4 bases and J by 6 bases, with 6 bases left in between. DNA for the CDR3: TGTGCCAGCAGCCGTCTAGATGGCTACACCTTC. Translating it yields CASSRLDGYTF.

This clonotype came up a few times. The chain links TRBV30 to TRBJ2-1; TRBD1 matches at 7 bases. There are 11 residues in the CDR3. After removal of 6 bases from V and 9 bases from J, the junction contained 5 bases not matched to a gene. Germline CDR1 GTSNPN, CDR2 SVGIG (reference sequence). The CDR3 region has the DNA TGTGCCTGCGCCCGACAGGGTGAGCAGTTCTTC. This encodes CACARQGEQFF.

This sequence joins TRBV20-1 and TRBJ2-7, with D possibly being TRBD1 (6 bases). The germline gives CDR1 DFQATT, CDR2 SNEGSKA (reference sequence). Deletions cut 6 bases from V and 3 bases from J, with 9 bases between. The CDR3 loop spans 11 amino acids. The CDR3 region has the DNA TGCAGTGCAAAACAGGGCTACGAGCAGTACTTC. Its protein is CSAKQGYEQYF.

This clonotype appeared a few times. J is TRBJ1-6 and V is TRBV20-1; no definite D call. The CDR3 loop spans 15 amino acids. V shed 1 base and J shed 7 bases, with 14 bases lying between them. CDR1 is DFQATT, CDR2 SNEGSKA, per germline (reference sequence). CDR3 in amino acids: CSARVGTMENSPLHF. The DNA for the CDR3 is TGCAGTGCTAGAGTCGGTACGATGGAGAATTCACCCCTCCACTTT.

The V and J genes are TRBV12-3 or TRBV12-4 and TRBJ2-7; a weak D match, TRBD1 (6 bases). The CDR3 has 14 amino acids. The V and J ends lost 2 bases and 2 bases respectively, with 10 bases between them. The CDR3 nucleotides are TGTGCCAGCAGTTTAAGGACAGAACCCTACGAGCAGTACTTC. Translation gives CASSLRTEPYEQYF.

This clonotype was detected only a few times. The rearrangement joins TRBV7-9 to TRBJ2-7, with 8 positions matching TRBD1. The ends lost 1 base at V and 2 bases at J; junction bases unmatched: 4. Germline V CDR1 and CDR2: SEHNR, FQNEAQ (reference sequence). The CDR3 consists of 15 residues. The DNA of the CDR3 is TGTGCCAGCAGCTTAGGGGGACAGGTCCCCTACGAGCAGTACTTC. Translating gives CASSLGGQVPYEQYF.

There are many counts of this clonotype. This chain connects TRBV28 to TRBJ1-4; no clear D. The CDR3 extends over 15 amino acids. Trimming stripped 5 bases from V and 5 bases from J, with 15 bases between. The germline gives CDR1 MDHEN, CDR2 SYDVKM. The CDR3 sequence: CASSDGGSRNEKLFF. In nucleotides, the CDR3 is TGTGCCAGCAGTGACGGAGGCAGCCGGAATGAAAAACTGTTTTTT.

There are many counts of this clonotype. The V gene is TRBV20-1, the J gene TRBJ1-2, with 9 positions matching TRBD1. The length of the CDR3 is 14 residues. V gave up 0 bases and J gave up 3 bases; unmatched junction bases: 2. Germline V gene lookup returns CDR1 DFQATT and CDR2 SNEGSKA (reference sequence). CDR3 protein: CSARETGGYYGYTF. CDR3 coding DNA: TGCAGTGCTAGAGAGACAGGGGGATACTATGGCTACACCTTC.

This sequence joins TRBV5-1 and TRBJ1-6; TRBD1 is a possible D gene (6 bases). This CDR3 comprises 15 residues. Between the trimmed V and J ends, which lost 4 bases and 2 bases, there was a span of 10 bases. Germline lookup yields CDR1 SGHRS and CDR2 YFSETQ. The DNA for the CDR3 is TGCGCCAGCAGCCCGCAGGGGACCTATAATTCACCCCTCCACTTT. This gives the protein CASSPQGTYNSPLHF.

The V gene is TRBV29-1, the J gene TRBJ2-1; D remains unclear. The CDR3 length is 13 residues. V gave up 4 bases and J gave up 3 bases, with 10 bases separating them. Germline CDR1 reads SQVTM; CDR2 reads ANQGSEA. CDR3 sequence reads: CSVGDSYYNEQFF. The CDR3 nucleotides are TGCAGCGTTGGAGACTCCTACTACAATGAGCAGTTCTTC.

This clonotype came up a few times. Just one base apart from a much larger clone, this may be a read error. V usage is TRBV5-6 and J usage is TRBJ2-5; no clear D. The CDR3 totals 11 residues. V lost 2 bases and J lost 3, with 2 bases in between. Per germline, CDR1 SGHDT and CDR2 YYEEEE. The CDR3 sequence is CASSFEETQYF. The CDR3, as DNA: TGTGCCAGCAGCTTTGAAGAGACCCAGTACTTC.

This rearrangement joins TRBV12-3 or TRBV12-4 to TRBJ2-1; 12 bases line up with TRBD2. V lost 6 bases, J lost 7 bases, and 7 bases stayed unmatched. The CDR3 spans 15 residues. CDR3 in amino acids: CASRSTSGGFNEQFF. Here the CDR3 DNA reads TGTGCCAGCAGATCGACTAGCGGGGGATTTAATGAGCAGTTCTTC.

The rearrangement joins TRBV7-9 to TRBJ1-2; the D is unclear. Germline-derived CDR1 and CDR2 are SEHNR and FQNEAQ (reference sequence). V lost 4 bases and J lost 5, with 11 bases in between. The CDR3 is made up of 13 amino acids. The CDR3 here is CASSSGPSYGYTF. CDR3 sequence (DNA): TGTGCCAGCAGCTCGGGCCCTTCATATGGCTACACCTTC.

In this sample, this clonotype turned up many times. Written as DNA, the CDR3 is TGTGCCAGCAGCCTTCTGGGACAGGGGGCGTCTGGAAACACCATATATTTT. Translated, it gives CASSLLGQGASGNTIYF. J is TRBJ1-3 and V is TRBV4-2, with 12 nucleotides matching TRBD1. The CDR3 has 17 residues. After removal of 4 bases from V and 1 base from J, the junction contained 5 bases not matched to a gene. Germline assignment: CDR1 LGHNA and CDR2 YNFKEQ.